A single sample gave rise to the 30 T cell receptor beta chains below, sequenced in a study of neurological immune-mediated disorders. TCRdb redid the calling of the 5' RACE reads with MiXCR, one entry per CDR3 protein. Among approximately 36,000 distinct CDR3 sequences listed, about 14% were seen once. Sequenced sample: PBMCs. Source of these receptors: a woman between 45 and 65 years old with HTLV-1-associated myelopathy (HAM/TSP).

This clonotype was observed many times. V is TRBV27 and J is TRBJ1-6; D is possibly TRBD1 (5 bases). The V and J ends lost 4 bases and 9 bases respectively, with 22 bases between them. CDR1 is MNHEY and CDR2 is SMNVEV in the germline V gene (reference sequence). The length of the CDR3 is 17 residues. CDR3 DNA sequence: TGTGCCAGCAGTTCCCCCTTTGGAGGGAGAGGGGTTTCACCCCTCCACTTT. Amino acid sequence: CASSSPFGGRGVSPLHF.

This clonotype was counted ten times or more. This chain joins TRBV11-2 and TRBJ1-6, with 8 bases matching TRBD1. The trim removed 3 bases at V and 4 bases at J, leaving 5 bases unmatched. The CDR3 covers 16 residues. The germline CDR1 and CDR2 sequences are SGHAT and FQNNGV. The CDR3 here is CASSFTGGRYNSPLHF. The CDR3 DNA is TGTGCCAGCAGCTTTACAGGGGGAAGGTATAATTCACCCCTCCACTTT.

There are a few counts of this clonotype. The rearrangement links TRBV7-9 to TRBJ1-2; 7 nucleotides agree with TRBD1. Germline V gives CDR1 SEHNR, CDR2 FQNEAQ (reference sequence). CDR3 size: 12 residues. With V trimmed by 4 bases and J by 5 bases, 1 base remained unmatched. In DNA form, the CDR3 reads TGTGCCAGCAGCTCACAGGGGTATGGCTACACCTTC. Encoded protein: CASSSQGYGYTF.

This clonotype was seen repeatedly, ten times or more. The chain has TRBV6-5 and TRBJ1-1; unclear D gene. V was trimmed by 2 bases and J by 5 bases, leaving 18 bases between them. The germline CDR1 and CDR2 sequences are MNHEY and SVGAGI. CDR3 size: 16 residues. In DNA form, the CDR3 reads TGTGCCAGCAGTTACGATGGTGACGAGGTGTCGACTGAAGCTTTCTTT. It translates to CASSYDGDEVSTEAFF.

This clonotype appeared many times. The chain has TRBV5-1 and TRBJ2-1, with 7 bases aligning to TRBD1. Trimming took 0 bases from V and 4 from J; bases not matched to a gene: 4. Germline-derived CDR1 and CDR2 are SGHRS and YFSETQ. The CDR3 contains 15 residues. CDR3 sequence: CASSLASGQYNEQFF. The CDR3 DNA reads as TGCGCCAGCAGCTTGGCCTCGGGACAGTACAATGAGCAGTTCTTC. The complete variable domain, with remaining parts taken from reference TRBV5-1 and TRBJ2-1, reads KAGVTQTPRYLIKTRGQQVTLSCSPISGHRSVSWYQQTPGQGLQFLFEYFSETQRNKGNFPGRFSGRQFSNSRSEMNVSTLELGDSALYLCASSLASGQYNEQFFGPGTRLTVL.

Many counts were recorded for this clonotype. The chain joins TRBV7-9 to TRBJ2-1, with unresolved D. The CDR3 is made up of 15 amino acids. CDR1 is SEHNR and CDR2 is FQNEAQ in the germline V gene (reference sequence). The V end was cut by 4 bases, the J end by 4 bases, with 14 bases between. The CDR3 region is CASSSEDVGYNEQFF. The CDR3 bases are TGTGCCAGCAGCTCTGAGGACGTGGGGTACAATGAGCAGTTCTTC. Full variable domain (missing parts from reference TRBV7-9 and TRBJ2-1): DTGVSQNPRHKITKRGQNVTFRCDPISEHNRLYWYRQTLGQGPEFLTYFQNEAQLEKSRLLSDRFSAERPKGSFSTLEIQRTEQGDSAMYLCASSSEDVGYNEQFFGPGTRLTVL.

On this clonotype: A read error may be the cause here, since a much bigger clone is one base away. This chain uses TRBV29-1 with TRBJ1-2; D gene ambiguous. Germline CDR1 SQVTM, CDR2 ANQGSEA. The CDR3 loop spans 12 amino acids. The V and J ends lost 4 bases and 3 bases respectively, with 9 bases between them. The DNA for the CDR3 is TGCAGCGTTGTTGGGGATCACTATGGCTACACCTTC. Amino acids: CSVVGDHYGYTF.

The chain couples TRBV5-1 to TRBJ2-3, with a weak D call TRBD2 (6 bases). V was shortened by 6 bases and J by 2 bases, with 13 bases between the two germline ends. CDR3 length equals 14 residues. CDR1 SGHRS and CDR2 YFSETQ come from the germline V gene. In nucleotides, the CDR3 is TGCGCCAGCACCTGGGCGGGGACCACAGATACGCAGTATTTT. Amino acids: CASTWAGTTDTQYF.

Ten or more counts support this clonotype. The chain links TRBV6-5 to TRBJ1-2; maybe TRBD1 (5 bases). The V gene's germline CDR1 is MNHEY and CDR2 SVGAGI. The CDR3 spans 13 residues. V dropped 6 bases and J dropped 8 bases, with 16 bases sitting between them. Here the CDR3 DNA reads TGTGCCAGCAGAAAAGACAGATCCCTGGGCTACACCTTC. This encodes CASRKDRSLGYTF.

There are many counts of this clonotype. V gene TRBV4-1 combines with J gene TRBJ2-1; tentative D call: TRBD2 (5 bases). Germline V CDR1 and CDR2: MGHRA, YSYEKL. V shed 4 bases and J shed 3 bases, with 10 bases lying between them. The CDR3 runs 14 residues. CDR3 bases: TGCGCCAGCAGCCTCGGGGATAACTACAATGAGCAGTTCTTC. This gives the protein CASSLGDNYNEQFF.

This clonotype was detected many times. This rearrangement joins TRBV29-1 to TRBJ1-2, with 7 bases fitting TRBD1. CDR3 length: 13 residues. V gave up 6 bases and J gave up 3 bases; unmatched junction bases: 7. Germline CDR1 is SQVTM and CDR2 is ANQGSEA. CDR3 DNA: TGCAGCGTAGACCCAGGGGGTGACTATGGCTACACCTTC. Translating gives CSVDPGGDYGYTF.

The table lists this clonotype with many counts. The rearrangement joins TRBV24-1 to TRBJ2-3; 11 bases align to TRBD2. Looked up from germline, CDR1 is KGHDR and CDR2 is SFDVKD. J was trimmed by 4 bases and V by 6 bases; bases with no gene match: 5. There are 15 residues in the CDR3. The CDR3 loop reads CATSLAGGPSDTQYF. The CDR3 region has the DNA TGTGCCACCAGTTTAGCGGGGGGGCCTTCAGATACGCAGTATTTT.

This clonotype came up many times. V usage is TRBV10-1 and J usage is TRBJ2-1; the match to TRBD2 covers 10 bases. CDR1 is WNHNN, CDR2 SYGVQD, per germline (reference sequence). The J segment lost 2 bases and the V segment lost 8 bases, leaving 3 bases of the junction unmatched. The CDR3 is 14 amino acids. The CDR3 is CASGSGGAYNEQFF. The CDR3 nucleotides read TGCGCCAGCGGGAGCGGGGGGGCCTACAATGAGCAGTTCTTC.

In this sample, this clonotype turned up a few times. The chain joins TRBV20-1 to TRBJ2-1, with unresolved D. V was clipped by 1 base and J by 7 bases, with 8 bases between them. CDR3 length: 12 residues. Germline CDR1 is DFQATT and CDR2 is SNEGSKA (reference sequence). CDR3 region: CSARGRGNEQFF. CDR3 bases: TGCAGTGCTAGAGGCCGTGGGAATGAGCAGTTCTTC.

This clonotype is labeled medium-sized (0.01 to 0.1%). CDR3 DNA sequence: TGTGCCAGCAGTTACTCGTGGGGTAGCAATCAGCCCCAGCATTTT. Its protein is CASSYSWGSNQPQHF. V is TRBV6-2 or TRBV6-3 and J is TRBJ1-5; D is ambiguous. The V end was cut by 0 bases, the J end by 0 bases, with 6 bases between. Germline V CDR1 and CDR2: MNHEY, SVGEGT. The CDR3 sequence is 15 residues long.

This clonotype was seen many times. The chain couples TRBV5-5 to TRBJ2-3, with D unclear. V lost 2 bases to trimming and J lost 5 bases, with 0 bases between them. CDR1 SGHKS and CDR2 YYEKEE come from the germline V gene (reference sequence). This CDR3 contains 10 residues. DNA for the CDR3: TGTGCCAGCAGCTTAGATACGCAGTATTTT. The encoded protein is CASSLDTQYF.

This clonotype was recorded many times. The chain carries TRBV5-8 and TRBJ2-5; 7 positions agree with TRBD1. The CDR3 has 14 amino acids. V dropped 4 bases and J dropped 2; count of bases not matched to a gene: 5. CDR1 is SGHTS and CDR2 is YDEGEE in the germline V gene. The CDR3 reads CASSLGQLQETQYF. For the CDR3, the DNA is TGTGCCAGCAGCCTGGGACAGCTACAAGAGACCCAGTACTTC. The full variable domain, in which reference TRBV5-8 and TRBJ2-5 provide the parts outside the CDR3, is EAGVTQSPTHLIKTRGQQATLRCSPISGHTSVYWYQQALGLGLQFLLWYDEGEERNRGNFPPRFSGRQFPNYSSELNVNALELEDSALYLCASSLGQLQETQYFGPGTRLLVL.

This clonotype was picked up many times. V usage is TRBV27 and J usage is TRBJ1-6; 7 nucleotides line up with TRBD1. V trimming: 5 bases; J trimming: 2 bases; junction bases outside the gene matches: 3. CDR3 length: 15 amino acids. Germline CDR1 is MNHEY and CDR2 is SMNVEV (reference sequence). This CDR3 reads CASSAGTAYNSPLHF. DNA of the CDR3: TGTGCCAGCAGTGCCGGGACAGCCTATAATTCACCCCTCCACTTT.

Concerning this clonotype: One junction end disagrees with the germline gene, perhaps due to a read error. The chain couples TRBV24-1 to TRBJ2-5; D gene unclear. This CDR3 has 14 amino acids. Germline values: CDR1 KGHDR, CDR2 SFDVKD. The CDR3 DNA reads as TGTGCCACCAGTGGATTCGACCGCCAAAAGACCCAGTACTTC. Its protein is CATSGFDRQKTQYF.

In this sample, this clonotype turned up many times. The rearrangement links TRBV3-1 to TRBJ1-5, with D possibly matching TRBD1 (6 bases). CDR1 and CDR2 (germline): LGHDT, YNNKEL (reference sequence). V lost 0 bases to trimming and J lost 7 bases, with 10 bases between them. The CDR3 has 14 residues. The CDR3 coding sequence is TGTGCCAGCAGCCAAGATACAGGGAGCCAGCCCCAGCATTTT. Its protein product is CASSQDTGSQPQHF. The whole variable domain, filled in from reference TRBV3-1 and TRBJ1-5, reads DTAVSQTPKYLVTQMGNDKSIKCEQNLGHDTMYWYKQDSKKFLKIMFSYNNKELIINETVPNRFSPKSPDKAHLNLHINSLELGDSAVYFCASSQDTGSQPQHFGDGTRLSIL.

Ten or more counts support this clonotype. The V gene is TRBV12-3 or TRBV12-4, the J gene TRBJ1-1, with a weak D call TRBD1 (5 bases). V lost 6 bases and J 4 bases, leaving 24 bases between the germline ends. The CDR3 extends over 17 amino acids. The CDR3 nucleotides read TGTGCCAGCAGCTCTCCCCAGGGTCAGATTCTTACCACTGAAGCTTTCTTT. Translation gives CASSSPQGQILTTEAFF.

In this sample, this clonotype turned up once. The chain links TRBV7-2 to TRBJ1-2, with D uncertain. The CDR3 consists of 14 residues. Deletions cut 1 base from V and 8 bases from J, with 14 bases between. Germline assignment: CDR1 SGHTA and CDR2 FQGNSA. The CDR3, as DNA: TGTGCCAGCAGCTTAGGAGTGGGTTTTGGGGGCTACACCTTC. Protein sequence: CASSLGVGFGGYTF.

This clonotype was seen many times. The chain is built from TRBV5-1 and TRBJ1-1; D uncertain. The CDR3 runs 14 residues. Germline V gene sequence: CDR1 SGHRS, CDR2 YFSETQ. V was trimmed by 0 bases and J by 1 base, leaving 7 bases between them. CDR3 bases: TGCGCCAGCAGCTTGGCTCGTGAGAACACTGAAGCTTTCTTT. Protein product: CASSLARENTEAFF.

This clonotype was detected many times. The rearrangement uses TRBV6-2 or TRBV6-3 and TRBJ1-1; D is undetermined. V lost 2 bases and J 1 base, leaving 5 bases between the germline ends. There are 13 residues in the CDR3. CDR1 MNHEY and CDR2 SVGEGT come from the germline V gene. Here the CDR3 reads CASSYLRNTEAFF. The DNA of the CDR3 is TGTGCCAGCAGTTACCTTCGGAACACTGAAGCTTTCTTT.

This clonotype came up many times. The chain couples TRBV4-3 to TRBJ2-3; possibly TRBD1 for D (6 bases). The CDR3 is made up of 16 amino acids. The V end was cut by 0 bases, the J end by 0 bases, with 10 bases between. Germline assignment: CDR1 LGHNA and CDR2 YSLEER. This chain's CDR3 is CASSQDRQESTDTQYF. CDR3 DNA sequence: TGCGCCAGCAGCCAAGATCGACAGGAGAGCACAGATACGCAGTATTTT.

In this sample, this clonotype turned up many times. The chain couples TRBV24-1 to TRBJ2-1; tentatively, D is TRBD1 (6 bases). Germline CDR1 and CDR2: KGHDR and SFDVKD. V gave up 6 bases and J gave up 0 bases, with 14 bases separating them. The CDR3 spans 16 residues. CDR3 nucleotides: TGTGCCACCAGTCGACAGGTTTCGAGCTCCTACAATGAGCAGTTCTTC. Protein product: CATSRQVSSSYNEQFF.

The rearrangement joins TRBV19 to TRBJ1-2, with 8 bases fitting TRBD1. Germline values: CDR1 LNHDA, CDR2 SQIVND (reference sequence). With V trimmed by 6 bases and J by 2 bases, 17 bases remained unmatched. This CDR3 has 18 residues. In DNA form, the CDR3 reads TGTGCCAGTAGCCTCGGGACAGGCCCAACGGGGAAAAACTATGGCTACACCTTC. As protein: CASSLGTGPTGKNYGYTF.

This clonotype appeared many times. The CDR3 DNA is TGTGCCAGCAGCTTTTTGGGGGAAGGTCAGCCCCAGCATTTT. This translates into CASSFLGEGQPQHF. The V and J genes are TRBV5-6 and TRBJ1-5; possible D gene TRBD1, 5 bases. CDR3 length: 14 residues. CDR1 SGHDT and CDR2 YYEEEE come from the germline V gene. V shed 2 bases and J shed 6 bases, with 12 bases lying between them.

At least ten counts were recorded for this clonotype. The chain links TRBV7-2 to TRBJ1-4; D is perhaps TRBD1 (6 bases). CDR3 length: 18 residues. Trimming took off 1 base at V and 4 bases at J, with 19 bases between the two ends. Germline CDR1 is SGHTA and CDR2 is FQGNSA. CDR3 nucleotide sequence: TGTGCCAGCAGCTTAGGATCCGGGGGCTTAAGTCGTAATGAAAAACTGTTTTTT. This sequence encodes CASSLGSGGLSRNEKLFF.

Turning to this clonotype: This could be a read error, since a much larger clone is one nucleotide away. The J gene is TRBJ2-7, the V gene TRBV6-5; 7 positions agree with TRBD2. The end of the DNA fits TRBJ2-1 better, so the J call may be wrong. Per germline, CDR1 MNHEY and CDR2 SVGAGI. This CDR3 has 14 amino acids. CDR3 protein: CASSYFRERDEQFF. The CDR3 DNA is TGTGCCAGCAGTTACTTTCGAGAGCGGGACGAGCAGTTCTTC.